The present T cell receptor beta chain was sequenced within a study of STAT5B mutations in CD4+ large granular lymphocyte leukemia. A remark on this clone: Its antigen is still unknown.

Findings of the study overall: Approximately 25% of private leukemic clonotypes occurred rarely in other patients' non-leukemic repertoires.

In the original processing: A productive frequency of 2.59 x 10-5 was the lowest detectable. Clones were read by immunoSEQ multiplex PCR, and TCRdb kept only the in-frame ones, dropping some. The V and J calls and clone size were taken over from that table, and D and trimming were inferred from the DNA. This table has about 32,000 clones, approximately 80% appearing once. V gave up 3 bases and J gave up 9 bases; unmatched junction bases: 7. The CDR3 has 14 amino acids. The germline gives CDR1 SGHRS, CDR2 YFSETQ. This sequence was found in a human donor in good health. Material: CD4+ T cells from blood buffy coats. This chain links TRBV5-1 with TRBJ2-1, with 9 bases lining up with TRBD2. This CDR3 is CASSSGERGVEQFF. The CDR3 DNA reads as TGCGCCAGCAGCTCAGGGGAGCGGGGGGTTGAGCAGTTCTTC.